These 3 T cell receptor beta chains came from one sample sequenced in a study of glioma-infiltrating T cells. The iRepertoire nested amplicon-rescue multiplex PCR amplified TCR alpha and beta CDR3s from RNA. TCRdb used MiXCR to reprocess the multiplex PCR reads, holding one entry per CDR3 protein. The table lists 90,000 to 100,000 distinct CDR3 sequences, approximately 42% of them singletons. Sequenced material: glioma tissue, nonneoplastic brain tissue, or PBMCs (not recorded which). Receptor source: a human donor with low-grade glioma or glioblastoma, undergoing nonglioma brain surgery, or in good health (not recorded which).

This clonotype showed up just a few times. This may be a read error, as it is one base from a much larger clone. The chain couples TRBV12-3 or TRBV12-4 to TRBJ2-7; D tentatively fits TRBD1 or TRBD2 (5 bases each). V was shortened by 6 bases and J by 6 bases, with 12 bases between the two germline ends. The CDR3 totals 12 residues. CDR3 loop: CASRHGTCEQYF. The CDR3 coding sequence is TGTGCCAGCAGACACGGGACCTGCGAGCAGTACTTC.

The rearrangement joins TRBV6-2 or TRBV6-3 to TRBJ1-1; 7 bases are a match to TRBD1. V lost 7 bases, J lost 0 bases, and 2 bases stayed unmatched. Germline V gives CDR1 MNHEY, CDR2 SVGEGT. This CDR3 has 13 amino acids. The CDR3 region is CASTTGVNTEAFF. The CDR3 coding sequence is TGTGCCAGCACAACAGGGGTGAACACTGAAGCTTTCTTT.

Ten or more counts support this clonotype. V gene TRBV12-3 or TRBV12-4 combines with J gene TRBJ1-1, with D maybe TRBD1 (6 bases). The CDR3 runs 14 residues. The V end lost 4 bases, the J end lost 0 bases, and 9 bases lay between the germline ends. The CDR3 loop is CASSSQGLNTEAFF. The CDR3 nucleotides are TGTGCCAGCAGTTCCCAGGGGTTGAACACTGAAGCTTTCTTT.